The TCR beta chain under discussion was sequenced for a study of blood T cells in healthy people across ages. A second PCR, run for roughly 7 to 12 cycles, used a sample-barcoded 5' primer plus a J-beta primer mix. MiXCR, run by TCRdb on the 5' RACE reads, gives a single entry per CDR3 protein. The sample includes 600,000 or so distinct CDR3 sequences, roughly 20% of them seen just once. This clonotype appeared a few times. The target antigen is unknown. Isolation yielded PBMCs, at least 7 million per sample, in every case. The total RNA that was extracted per sample amounted to at least 5 micrograms. Points from the study as a whole: Both higher diversity and more naive CD4+ cells marked long-lived donors when set against aged donors.

The CDR3 contains 14 residues. Germline CDR1 and CDR2: MNHNY and SVGAGI (reference sequence). The ends lost 2 bases at V and 6 bases at J; junction bases unmatched: 7. The chain uses TRBV6-6 and TRBJ2-7, with 7 bases fitting TRBD1. This clonotype originated in a man between 65 and 85 years old in good health. The specimen sequenced was blood. DNA for the CDR3: TGTGCCAGCAGTTACACAAATACAGGGGTCGAGCAGTACTTC. Encoded protein: CASSYTNTGVEQYF.